This TCR beta chain was captured in a study of OX40 agonist ivuxolimab in advanced cancers. Clones were sequenced by immunoSEQ multiplex PCR, and TCRdb holds only the in-frame ones, with some missing. Of under 85,000 clones in the sample, 85% to 90% were seen once. This CDR3 has 13 amino acids. Germline V lookup: CDR1 SNHLY, CDR2 FYNNEI. V lost 4 bases, J lost 8 bases, and 5 bases stayed unmatched. Sequencing was performed on CD4+ or CD8+ T cells sorted from blood, taken in a trial of the OX40 agonist ivuxolimab. The chain joins TRBV2 to TRBJ2-1; 7 nucleotides line up with TRBD1. This receptor was identified in an adult with an advanced solid tumor such as melanoma, head and neck, liver or kidney cancer. CDR3 nucleotides: TGTGCCAGCAGTGGACAGGGTCGGTATGAGCAGTTCTTC. Its protein is CASSGQGRYEQFF.